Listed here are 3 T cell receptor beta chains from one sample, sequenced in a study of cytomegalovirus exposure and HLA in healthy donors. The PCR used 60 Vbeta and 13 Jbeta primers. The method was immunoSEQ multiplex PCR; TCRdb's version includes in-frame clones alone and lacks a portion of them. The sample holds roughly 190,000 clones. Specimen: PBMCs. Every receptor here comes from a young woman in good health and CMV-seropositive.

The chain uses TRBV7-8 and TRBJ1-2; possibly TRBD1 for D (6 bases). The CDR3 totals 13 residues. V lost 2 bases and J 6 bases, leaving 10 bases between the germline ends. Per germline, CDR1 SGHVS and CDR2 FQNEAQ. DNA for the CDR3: TGTGCCAGCAGCTTACAGGGGTACGATGGCTACACCTTC. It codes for CASSLQGYDGYTF.

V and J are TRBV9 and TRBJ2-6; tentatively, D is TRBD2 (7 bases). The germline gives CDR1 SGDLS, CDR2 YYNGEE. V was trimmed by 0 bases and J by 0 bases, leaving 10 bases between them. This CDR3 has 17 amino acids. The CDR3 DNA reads TGTGCCAGCAGCGTAGGCGGGGGCATCTCTGGGGCCAACGTCCTGACTTTC. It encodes CASSVGGGISGANVLTF.

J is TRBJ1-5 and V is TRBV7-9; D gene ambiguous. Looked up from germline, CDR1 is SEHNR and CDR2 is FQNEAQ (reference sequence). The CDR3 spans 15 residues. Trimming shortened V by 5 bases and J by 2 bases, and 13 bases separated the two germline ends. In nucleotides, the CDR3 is TGTGCCAGCAGCCCTGGGGAGGCGGGCAATCAGCCCCAGCATTTT. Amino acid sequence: CASSPGEAGNQPQHF.